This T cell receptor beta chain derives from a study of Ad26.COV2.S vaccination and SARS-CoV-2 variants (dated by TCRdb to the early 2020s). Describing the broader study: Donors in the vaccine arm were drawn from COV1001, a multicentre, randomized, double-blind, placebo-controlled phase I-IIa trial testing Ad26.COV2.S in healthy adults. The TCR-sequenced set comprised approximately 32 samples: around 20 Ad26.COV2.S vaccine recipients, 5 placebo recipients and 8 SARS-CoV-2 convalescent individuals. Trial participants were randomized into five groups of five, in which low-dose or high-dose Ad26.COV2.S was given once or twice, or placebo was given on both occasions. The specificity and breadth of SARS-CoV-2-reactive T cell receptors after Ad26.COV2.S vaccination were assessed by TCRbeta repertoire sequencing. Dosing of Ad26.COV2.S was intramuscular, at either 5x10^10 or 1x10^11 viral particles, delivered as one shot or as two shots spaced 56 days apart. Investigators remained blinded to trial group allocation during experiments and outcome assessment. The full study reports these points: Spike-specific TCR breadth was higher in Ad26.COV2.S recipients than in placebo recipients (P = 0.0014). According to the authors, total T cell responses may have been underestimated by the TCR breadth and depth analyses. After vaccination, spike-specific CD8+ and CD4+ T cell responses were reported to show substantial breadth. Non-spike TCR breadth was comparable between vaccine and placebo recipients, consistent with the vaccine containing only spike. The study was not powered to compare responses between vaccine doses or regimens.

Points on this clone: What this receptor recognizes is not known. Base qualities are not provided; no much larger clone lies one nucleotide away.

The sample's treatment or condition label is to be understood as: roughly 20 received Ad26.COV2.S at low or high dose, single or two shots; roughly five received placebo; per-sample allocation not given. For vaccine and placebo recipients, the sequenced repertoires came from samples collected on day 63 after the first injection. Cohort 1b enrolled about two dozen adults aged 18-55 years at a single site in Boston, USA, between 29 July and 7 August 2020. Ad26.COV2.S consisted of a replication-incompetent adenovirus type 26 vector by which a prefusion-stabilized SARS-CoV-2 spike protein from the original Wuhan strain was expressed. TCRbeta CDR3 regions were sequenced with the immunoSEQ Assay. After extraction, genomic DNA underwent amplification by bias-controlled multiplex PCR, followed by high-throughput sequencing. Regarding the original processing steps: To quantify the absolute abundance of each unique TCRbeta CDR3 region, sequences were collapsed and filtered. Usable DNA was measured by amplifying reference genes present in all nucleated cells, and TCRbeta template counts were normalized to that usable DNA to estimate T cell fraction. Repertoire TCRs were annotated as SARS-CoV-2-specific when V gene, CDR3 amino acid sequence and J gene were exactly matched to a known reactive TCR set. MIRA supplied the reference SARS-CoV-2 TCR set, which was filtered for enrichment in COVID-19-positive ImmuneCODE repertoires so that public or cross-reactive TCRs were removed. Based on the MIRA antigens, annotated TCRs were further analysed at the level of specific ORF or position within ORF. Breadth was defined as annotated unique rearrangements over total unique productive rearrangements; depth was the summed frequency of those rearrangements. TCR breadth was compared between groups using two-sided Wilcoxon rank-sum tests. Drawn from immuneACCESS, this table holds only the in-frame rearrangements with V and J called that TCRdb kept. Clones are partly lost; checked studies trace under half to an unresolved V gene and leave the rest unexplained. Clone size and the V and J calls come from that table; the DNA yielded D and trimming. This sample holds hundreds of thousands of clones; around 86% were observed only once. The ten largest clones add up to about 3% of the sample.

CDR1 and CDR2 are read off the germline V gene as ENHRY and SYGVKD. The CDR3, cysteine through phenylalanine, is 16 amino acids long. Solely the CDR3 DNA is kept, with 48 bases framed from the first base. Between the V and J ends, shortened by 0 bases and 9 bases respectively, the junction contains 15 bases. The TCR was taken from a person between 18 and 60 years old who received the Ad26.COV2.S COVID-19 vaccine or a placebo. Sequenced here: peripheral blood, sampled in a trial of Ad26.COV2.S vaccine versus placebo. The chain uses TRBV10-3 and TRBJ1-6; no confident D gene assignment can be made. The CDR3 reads CAISESKIQGISPLHF. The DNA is TGTGCCATCAGTGAGTCGAAAATTCAAGGGATTTCACCCCTCCACTTT.